The 18 T cell receptor beta chains below all came from one sample that was sequenced in a study of blood T cell repertoires in COVID-19. Some clones are missing from TCRdb's copy, which holds only in-frame ones; the method was immunoSEQ multiplex PCR. Of about 70,000 clones in the sample, 88% are singletons; the top ten hold 2% to 2.5%. Material for sequencing was peripheral blood. These TCRs come from a human donor in a cohort sampled during active COVID-19.

This sequence joins TRBV4-1 and TRBJ1-4; 12 bases are shared with TRBD1. The CDR3 spans 16 residues. Trimming removed 3 bases from V and 7 bases from J; junction bases left unmatched: 6. Germline loops: CDR1 MGHRA, CDR2 YSYEKL. CDR3 sequence (DNA): TGCGCCAGCAGCCACGGGCCGGGACAGGGGGCTGAAAAACTGTTTTTT. Translating it yields CASSHGPGQGAEKLFF.

The chain carries TRBV7-2 and TRBJ2-3, with a tentative D call TRBD2 (5 bases). V lost 4 bases, J lost 6 bases, and 17 bases lay in between. The germline V gene has CDR1 SGHTA and CDR2 FQGNSA. CDR3 length equals 15 residues. In DNA form, the CDR3 reads TGTGCCAGCAGCTCCCCCGGCTCACCGGGGGATACGCAGTATTTT. Its translation: CASSSPGSPGDTQYF.

This sequence joins TRBV6-4 and TRBJ1-5, with D possibly TRBD1 on 6 matching bases. V dropped 8 bases and J dropped 1 base, with 15 bases sitting between them. The CDR3 totals 15 residues. The germline CDR1 and CDR2 sequences are MRHNA and SNTAGT. The CDR3 region has the DNA TGTGCCAGCTCGGAGAACACAGGGAGCAATCAGCCCCAGCATTTT. It encodes CASSENTGSNQPQHF.

The rearrangement links TRBV19 to TRBJ2-7; 7 bases fit TRBD1. The germline CDR1 and CDR2 sequences are LNHDA and SQIVND (reference sequence). Trimming at V came to 1 base and at J to 2 bases, leaving 2 bases not matched to a gene. The CDR3 length is 14 residues. The CDR3 sequence is CASSIAGGPYEQYF. CDR3 coding DNA: TGTGCCAGTAGTATAGCAGGGGGACCCTACGAGCAGTACTTC.

The table lists this clone with a few counts. The CDR3, as DNA: TGTGCCTGGAACCGGGGTTCGCAGCCCCAGCATTTT. Its translation: CAWNRGSQPQHF. The rearrangement joins TRBV30 to TRBJ1-5, with D unclear. The V gene lost 4 bases and the J gene lost 7 bases, with 11 bases spanning the gap. CDR3 length: 12 amino acids. The germline V gene has CDR1 GTSNPN and CDR2 SVGIG (reference sequence). Combining the CDR3 with reference TRBV30 and TRBJ1-5 gives the whole variable domain SQTIHQWPATLVQPVGSPLSLECTVEGTSNPNLYWYRQAAGRGLQLLFYSVGIGQISSEVPQNLSASRPQDRQFILSSKKLLLSDSGFYLCAWNRGSQPQHFGDGTRLSIL.

The chain recombines TRBV5-1 with TRBJ1-2; no definite D call. V dropped 0 bases and J dropped 7 bases, with 19 bases sitting between them. The CDR3 covers 16 residues. The germline V gene has CDR1 SGHRS and CDR2 YFSETQ. This CDR3 is CASSLEQPGGLSGYTF. CDR3 nucleotide sequence: TGCGCCAGCAGCTTGGAGCAGCCAGGAGGTCTGAGTGGCTACACCTTC. Combining the CDR3 with reference TRBV5-1 and TRBJ1-2 gives the whole variable domain KAGVTQTPRYLIKTRGQQVTLSCSPISGHRSVSWYQQTPGQGLQFLFEYFSETQRNKGNFPGRFSGRQFSNSRSEMNVSTLELGDSALYLCASSLEQPGGLSGYTFGSGTRLTVV.

The chain joins TRBV7-9 to TRBJ1-1, with D perhaps TRBD1 (6 bases). This CDR3 is built from 14 residues. V shed 5 bases and J shed 3 bases, with 13 bases lying between them. The germline gives CDR1 SEHNR, CDR2 FQNEAQ (reference sequence). The CDR3 is CASSPTGLDTEAFF. The CDR3 nucleotides are TGTGCCAGCAGCCCCACAGGGTTAGACACTGAAGCTTTCTTT.

The chain employs TRBV3-1 (or the pseudogene TRBV3-2) and TRBJ1-2; no clear D. The CDR3 has 16 amino acids. Germline values: CDR1 LGHDT, CDR2 YNNKEL (reference sequence). The germline V and J ends were trimmed by 0 bases and 5 bases, with 16 bases remaining between them. The CDR3 region is CASSQDLVVPRYGYTF. Written as DNA, the CDR3 is TGTGCCAGCAGCCAAGATCTGGTGGTCCCTAGGTATGGCTACACCTTC.

This chain joins TRBV9 and TRBJ2-7; 8 bases line up with TRBD1. Germline V gene sequence: CDR1 SGDLS, CDR2 YYNGEE. V lost 4 bases and J lost 6; bases outside the gene matches: 12. The CDR3 has 15 amino acids. CDR3: CASSPTDRGFAEQYF. In DNA, the CDR3 is TGTGCCAGCAGCCCAACAGACAGGGGCTTCGCCGAGCAGTACTTC.

CDR3 in DNA: TGTGCCAGCGGGCAATTTTCCAAAAACATTCAGTACTTC. This sequence encodes CASGQFSKNIQYF. The chain combines TRBV2 with TRBJ2-4; no definite D call. The CDR3 consists of 13 residues. CDR1 is SNHLY, CDR2 FYNNEI, per germline. Deletions cut 8 bases from V and 2 bases from J, with 10 bases between.

This clone came up once. The chain is built from TRBV6-5 and TRBJ2-7; possibly TRBD2 for D (6 bases). The germline V gene has CDR1 MNHEY and CDR2 SVGAGI. Trimming took 7 bases from V and 0 from J, leaving 13 bases between them. The CDR3 totals 14 residues. The CDR3 DNA is TGTGCCAGCACCGGGACTGCGAGCTCCTACGAGCAGTACTTC. Its translation is CASTGTASSYEQYF.

CDR3 coding DNA: TGTGCCAGCAGATGGACAGCGAACACTGAAGCTTTCTTT. Translated: CASRWTANTEAFF. The chain uses TRBV27 and TRBJ1-1, with TRBD1 as a possible D gene (6 bases). Germline V gene sequence: CDR1 MNHEY, CDR2 SMNVEV (reference sequence). This CDR3 region has 13 residues. The V end lost 6 bases, the J end lost 1 base, and 9 bases lay between the germline ends.

The rearrangement joins TRBV5-5 to TRBJ1-2, with D tentatively TRBD1 (6 bases). CDR1 is SGHKS and CDR2 is YYEKEE in the germline V gene (reference sequence). The CDR3 runs to 12 residues. V was clipped by 3 bases and J by 8 bases, with 11 bases between them. The CDR3 nucleotides read TGTGCCAGCAGCTGGGGGCCCGGCGGCTACACCTTC. Translating it yields CASSWGPGGYTF.

The chain is built from TRBV14 and TRBJ1-3; 8 nucleotides agree with TRBD1. Germline CDR1 is SGHDN and CDR2 is FVKESK. V was pared by 4 bases and J by 9 bases, with 8 bases of the junction left unmatched. This CDR3 has 14 amino acids. DNA for the CDR3: TGTGCCAGCAGCCCGAGGACAGGGCAGGGCACCATATATTTT. Translated: CASSPRTGQGTIYF.

The V gene is TRBV28, the J gene TRBJ2-3; D gene uncertain. Germline lookup yields CDR1 MDHEN and CDR2 SYDVKM. The CDR3 has 14 amino acids. V was clipped by 0 bases and J by 1 base, with 5 bases between them. The CDR3 here is CASSLWQGTDTQYF. The CDR3 DNA follows: TGTGCCAGCAGTTTATGGCAGGGCACAGATACGCAGTATTTT.

This clone was seen once. V usage is TRBV5-6 and J usage is TRBJ1-2; 10 bases map to TRBD1. Germline loops: CDR1 SGHDT, CDR2 YYEEEE. The CDR3 loop spans 15 amino acids. V shed 0 bases, J shed 4 bases, and the junction held 3 bases outside the gene matches. The DNA of the CDR3 is TGTGCCAGCAGCTTGGGACAGGGGGCTCTCTATGGCTACACCTTC. It codes for CASSLGQGALYGYTF.

The V and J genes are TRBV19 and TRBJ1-1, with TRBD1 as a possible D gene (6 bases). V was pared by 6 bases and J by 0 bases, with 8 bases between. The germline V gene encodes CDR1 LNHDA and CDR2 SQIVND (reference sequence). The CDR3 is 13 residues long. CDR3 sequence reads: CASRQGMNTEAFF. The CDR3 bases are TGTGCCAGTAGACAGGGAATGAACACTGAAGCTTTCTTT.

This chain links TRBV18 with TRBJ2-3, with D perhaps matching TRBD2 (6 bases). Germline V lookup: CDR1 KGHSH, CDR2 LQKENI. This CDR3 is built from 17 residues. The V end was cut by 4 bases, the J end by 3 bases, with 20 bases between. As DNA, the CDR3 is TGTGCCAGCTCACTGTACCCGGCCGGGAGAGGTACAGATACGCAGTATTTT. This codes for CASSLYPAGRGTDTQYF.